This T cell receptor (beta chain) appears in the sequencing data of a study of radiotherapy plus CTLA-4 blockade in lung cancer. In the study overall: Among enrolled patients, less than 20% responded and around 30% achieved disease control.

With ipilimumab providing CTLA-4 blockade, focal radiation was administered to patients who had chemo-refractory metastatic non-small-cell lung cancer. Points from the study as a whole: Reports state that early shifts in blood T cell clones, with interferon-beta, best predicted response. There was expansion of tumor-derived TCR clones in blood after radiotherapy plus ipilimumab.

The CDR3 sequence is 13 residues long. Trimming shortened V by 3 bases and J by 3 bases, and 6 bases separated the two germline ends. The germline V gene has CDR1 KGHSH and CDR2 LQKENI. This clone was seen a few times. The antigen is undetermined. The sample carries other DNA sequences with the same CDR3. Profiling relied on immunoSEQ multiplex PCR, and the TCRdb table lists in-frame clones only, not all of them. The table lists tens of thousands of clones, roughly 85% of them singletons. This chain links TRBV18 with TRBJ1-5; possible D gene TRBD1, 5 bases. This TCR was sampled from a human donor with non-small cell lung cancer who had a complete response to radiotherapy plus ipilimumab. Sequenced material: peripheral blood, taken from a patient treated with radiotherapy plus ipilimumab. The chain's CDR3 is CASSPGLNQPQHF. For the CDR3, the DNA is TGTGCCAGCTCACCGGGGCTCAATCAGCCCCAGCATTTT.